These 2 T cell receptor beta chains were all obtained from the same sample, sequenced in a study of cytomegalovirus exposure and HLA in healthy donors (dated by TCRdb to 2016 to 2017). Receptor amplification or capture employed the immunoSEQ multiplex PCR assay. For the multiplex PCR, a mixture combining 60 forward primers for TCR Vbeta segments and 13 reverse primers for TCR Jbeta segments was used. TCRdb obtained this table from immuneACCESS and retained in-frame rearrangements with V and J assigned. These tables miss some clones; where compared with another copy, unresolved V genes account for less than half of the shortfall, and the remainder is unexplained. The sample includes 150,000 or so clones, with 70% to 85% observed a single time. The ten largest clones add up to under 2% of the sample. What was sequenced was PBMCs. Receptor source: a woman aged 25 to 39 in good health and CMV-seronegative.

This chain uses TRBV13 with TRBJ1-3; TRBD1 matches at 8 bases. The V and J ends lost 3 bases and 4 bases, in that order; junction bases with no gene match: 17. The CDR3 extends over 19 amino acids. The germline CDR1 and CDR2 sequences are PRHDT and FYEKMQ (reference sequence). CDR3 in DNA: TGTGCCAGCAGCTTCCCATACTATGGACAGGGTCTGGGCGGAAACACCATATATTTT. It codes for CASSFPYYGQGLGGNTIYF.

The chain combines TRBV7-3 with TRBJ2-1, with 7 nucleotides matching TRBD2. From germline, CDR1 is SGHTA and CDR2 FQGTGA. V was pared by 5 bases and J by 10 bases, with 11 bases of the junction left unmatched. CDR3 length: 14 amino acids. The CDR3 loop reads CASSPTGTTIEQFF. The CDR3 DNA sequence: TGTGCCAGCAGCCCTACGGGGACTACCATCGAGCAGTTCTTC.